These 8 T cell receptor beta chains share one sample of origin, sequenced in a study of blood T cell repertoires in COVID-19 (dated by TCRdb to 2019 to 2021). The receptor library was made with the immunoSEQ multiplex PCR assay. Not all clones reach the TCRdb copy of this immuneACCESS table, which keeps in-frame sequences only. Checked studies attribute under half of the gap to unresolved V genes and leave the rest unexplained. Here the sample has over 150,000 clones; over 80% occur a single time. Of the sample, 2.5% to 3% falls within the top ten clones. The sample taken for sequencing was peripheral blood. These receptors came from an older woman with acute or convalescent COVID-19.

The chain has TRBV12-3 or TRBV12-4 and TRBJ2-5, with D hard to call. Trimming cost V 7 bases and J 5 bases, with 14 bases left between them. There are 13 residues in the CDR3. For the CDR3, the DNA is TGTGCCAGCAATGGTGACTTCGGGGAGACCCAGTACTTC. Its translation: CASNGDFGETQYF.

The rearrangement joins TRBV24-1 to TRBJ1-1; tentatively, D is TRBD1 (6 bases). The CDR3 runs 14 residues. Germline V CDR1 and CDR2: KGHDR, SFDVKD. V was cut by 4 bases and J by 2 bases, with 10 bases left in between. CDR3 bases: TGTGCCACCAGTGAGAGGGGGGGAAACACTGAAGCTTTCTTT. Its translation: CATSERGGNTEAFF.

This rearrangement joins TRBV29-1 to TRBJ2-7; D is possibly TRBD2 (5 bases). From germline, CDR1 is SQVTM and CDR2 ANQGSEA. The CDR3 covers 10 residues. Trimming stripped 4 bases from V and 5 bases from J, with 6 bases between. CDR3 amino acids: CSVGGDEQYF. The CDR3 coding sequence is TGCAGCGTTGGGGGAGACGAGCAGTACTTC.

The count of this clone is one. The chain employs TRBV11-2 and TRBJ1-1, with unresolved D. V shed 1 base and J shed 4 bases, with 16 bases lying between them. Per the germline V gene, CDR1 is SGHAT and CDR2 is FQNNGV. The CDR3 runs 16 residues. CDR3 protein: CASSLGWSMRSTEAFF. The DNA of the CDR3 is TGTGCCAGCAGCTTAGGTTGGTCGATGCGGAGCACTGAAGCTTTCTTT.

The DNA for the CDR3 is TGTGCCAGCAGCTTAGTGACAGGGGGGTACGAGCAGTACTTC. The encoded protein is CASSLVTGGYEQYF. The V call is TRBV7-9, the J call TRBJ2-7, with 9 positions matching TRBD1. V shed 1 base and J 4 bases; nucleotides not matched to a gene: 2. CDR1 SEHNR and CDR2 FQNEAQ come from the germline V gene (reference sequence). This CDR3 region has 14 residues. The whole variable domain, remainder taken from reference TRBV7-9 and TRBJ2-7, is DTGVSQNPRHKITKRGQNVTFRCDPISEHNRLYWYRQTLGQGPEFLTYFQNEAQLEKSRLLSDRFSAERPKGSFSTLEIQRTEQGDSAMYLCASSLVTGGYEQYFGPGTRLTVT.

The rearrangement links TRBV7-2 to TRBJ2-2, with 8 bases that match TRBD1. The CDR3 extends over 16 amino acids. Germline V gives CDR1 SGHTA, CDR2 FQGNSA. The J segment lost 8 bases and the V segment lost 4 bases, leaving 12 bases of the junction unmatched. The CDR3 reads CASSWGTGQGIGELFF. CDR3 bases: TGTGCCAGCAGCTGGGGGACCGGACAGGGAATAGGGGAGCTGTTTTTT.

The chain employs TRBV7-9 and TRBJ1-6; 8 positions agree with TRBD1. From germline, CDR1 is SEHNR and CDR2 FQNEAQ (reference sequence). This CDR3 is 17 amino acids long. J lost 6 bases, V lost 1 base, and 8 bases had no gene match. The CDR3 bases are TGTGCCAGCAGCTTAGAGAGACAGGGGCGGATTAATTCACCCCTCCACTTT. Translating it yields CASSLERQGRINSPLHF.

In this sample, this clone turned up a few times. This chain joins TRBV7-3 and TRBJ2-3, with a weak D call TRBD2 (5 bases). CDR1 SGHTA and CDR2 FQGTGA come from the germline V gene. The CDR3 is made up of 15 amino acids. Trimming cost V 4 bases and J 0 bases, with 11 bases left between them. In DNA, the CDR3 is TGTGCCAGCAGCTCAACCGGGATTAGCACAGATACGCAGTATTTT. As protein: CASSSTGISTDTQYF.